This is a list of T cell receptor beta chains from one sample in a study of technical replicates of blood from a handful of donors. Assay: immunoSEQ multiplex PCR; the TCRdb copy retains only in-frame clones and omits some. This table holds tens of thousands of clones, around 85% found once. The source material was PBMCs. All receptors derive from a human donor in good health. Some clones in this sample may be carry-over from other donors' samples. CDR3s include the opening cysteine and the closing phenylalanine or tryptophan. The D gene is left open where the match is weak. Where a row states a size, it is once, few, many or the class of an expanded clone; other rows omit it.

>TRBJ1-2|NA|TRBV9|NA
CASSSGLNYGYTF
TGTGCCAGCAGCTCCGGACTAAACTATGGCTACACCTTC
>TRBJ2-7|TRBD1|TRBV5-4|few
CASSLVPGGFYEQYF
TGTGCCAGCAGCTTGGTGCCAGGGGGCTTCTACGAGCAGTACTTC
>TRBJ1-2|NA|TRBV14|NA
CASSQVGARSFYGYTF
TGTGCCAGCAGCCAAGTGGGGGCCAGGTCCTTCTATGGCTACACCTTC
>TRBJ1-4|NA|TRBV4-3|NA
CASSQDTPGSNEKLFF
TGCGCCAGCAGCCAAGATACTCCAGGCTCTAATGAAAAACTGTTTTTT
>TRBJ2-1|NA|TRBV5-1|NA
CASSFRPFGDRNSYNEQFF
TGCGCCAGCAGCTTCCGCCCGTTTGGTGACAGGAACTCCTACAATGAGCAGTTCTTC
>TRBJ2-3|NA|TRBV5-1|NA
CASSAGQRRDTQYF
TGCGCCAGCAGCGCCGGACAGAGACGAGATACGCAGTATTTT
>TRBJ2-1|TRBD1|TRBV6-4|NA
CASSPSSGQGGDEQFF
TGTGCCAGCAGTCCCTCCTCCGGACAGGGGGGCGATGAGCAGTTCTTC
>TRBJ1-4|NA|TRBV18|NA
CASSPPRRGTNEKLFF
TGTGCCAGCTCACCTCCCCGCAGGGGCACTAATGAAAAACTGTTTTTT
>TRBJ2-1|NA|TRBV4-1|NA
CASSPFSETSYNEQFF
TGCGCCAGCAGCCCCTTCTCGGAGACCTCCTACAATGAGCAGTTCTTC
>TRBJ2-3|NA|TRBV30|NA
CAWRAYRAGSTDTQYF
TGTGCCTGGAGGGCTTACCGGGCGGGAAGCACAGATACGCAGTATTTT
>TRBJ2-3|NA|TRBV6-5|NA
CASSPFRGAGDTQYF
TGTGCCAGCAGCCCATTTCGGGGGGCAGGGGATACGCAGTATTTT
>TRBJ2-1|TRBD1|TRBV6-4|NA
CASSDSRDRVRDEQFF
TGTGCCAGCAGTGACTCCCGGGACAGGGTAAGGGATGAGCAGTTCTTC
>TRBJ2-5|NA|TRBV5-1|NA
CASCLSPLGGRGETQYF
TGCGCCAGCTGTCTTAGCCCCCTCGGGGGTCGAGGGGAGACCCAGTACTTC
>TRBJ2-7|NA|TRBV4-3|NA
CASSQDPGSSYEQYF
TGCGCCAGCAGCCAAGATCCGGGAAGTTCCTACGAGCAGTACTTC
>TRBJ2-3|NA|TRBV10-3|NA
CAISALTDTQYF
TGTGCCATCAGTGCCCTGACAGATACGCAGTATTTT
>TRBJ2-5|NA|TRBV13|few
CASSLGAVETQYF
TGTGCCAGCAGCTTAGGTGCGGTGGAGACCCAGTACTTC
>TRBJ2-7|NA|TRBV9|NA
CASSAGGTESYEQYF
TGTGCCAGCAGCGCAGGGGGGACGGAATCCTACGAGCAGTACTTC
>TRBJ1-1|NA|TRBV29-1|NA
CSAHFGREAFF
TGCAGCGCCCACTTCGGCAGGGAAGCTTTCTTT
>TRBJ1-1|NA|TRBV11-1|once
CASSLDRTATFF
TGTGCCAGCAGCTTAGATCGGACAGCGACTTTCTTT
>TRBJ2-1|TRBD2|TRBV27|NA
CASSLSGAGGPNEQFF
TGTGCCAGCAGTTTATCAGGAGCGGGAGGGCCGAATGAGCAGTTCTTC
>TRBJ2-1|TRBD2|TRBV30|NA
CAWSVVTSGYNEQFF
TGTGCCTGGAGTGTGGTCACTAGCGGTTACAATGAGCAGTTCTTC
>TRBJ2-1|NA|TRBV7-7|NA
CASSFRPFDNNEQFF
TGTGCCAGCAGCTTCCGGCCCTTCGACAACAATGAGCAGTTCTTC
>TRBJ2-7|NA|TRBV4-3|NA
CASSQDPDPTRYEQYF
TGCGCCAGCAGCCAAGATCCTGACCCGACTCGTTACGAGCAGTACTTC
>TRBJ2-7|NA|TRBV5-1|NA
CASSLAGNKAYEQYF
TGCGCCAGCAGCTTGGCCGGGAACAAAGCCTACGAGCAGTACTTC
>TRBJ2-7|NA|TRBV18|NA
CASSEGQVPTYEQYF
TGTGCCAGCTCGGAGGGTCAAGTCCCGACCTACGAGCAGTACTTC
>TRBJ2-7|TRBD1|TRBV6-5|NA
CASGGTGQVNEQYF
TGTGCCAGCGGGGGGACGGGACAGGTAAACGAGCAGTACTTC
>TRBJ2-5|NA|TRBV5-1|NA
CASSFLSSEETQYF
TGCGCCAGCAGCTTCCTATCATCTGAAGAGACCCAGTACTTC
>TRBJ1-6|TRBD1|TRBV7-2|NA
CASSRMRTGGRGNSSPLHF
TGTGCCAGCAGCCGTATGAGGACAGGGGGCCGGGGAAATAGTTCACCCCTCCACTTT